This T cell receptor (beta chain) emerged from a study of T-cell memory formation after mild COVID-19. Whole-study results and caveats: What remained unconfirmed was the SARS-CoV-2 specificity of second-wave clones peaking on day 37. Some clones that responded were present in memory (sampled pre-infection), which suggests cross-reactive memory joined.

Deletions cut 5 bases from V and 4 bases from J, with 17 bases between. CDR3 length equals 15 residues. Germline loops: CDR1 SGHTA, CDR2 FQGNSA. Concerning this clonotype itself: As yet, its antigen is unknown.

After 5'RACE with constant-segment primers, TCR alpha and TCR beta cDNA libraries carrying sample barcodes and UMIs were obtained. TCRdb reanalysed the 5' RACE reads using MiXCR and keeps one entry per CDR3 protein. This sample has about half a million distinct CDR3 sequences; 15% to 20% occur once, and the top ten carry about 12%. The chain joins TRBV7-2 to TRBJ2-5, with D maybe TRBD2 (5 bases). This sequence was found in an adult woman who had mild COVID-19 (a few samples of this study predate the infection). Cell type and time point are not known. Sequencing used PBMCs or a T cell subset sorted from them (not recorded which). For the CDR3, the DNA is TGTGCCAGCAGCCCCCTCCCCGGACTTAGAGAGACCCAGTACTTC. Protein: CASSPLPGLRETQYF.